The 31 T cell receptor beta chains listed next were all sequenced from one sample in a study of T cells after yellow fever vaccination. Using its own MiXCR run on the 5' RACE reads, TCRdb lists one record per CDR3 protein. The repertoire consists of 350,000 or so distinct CDR3 sequences, with around 8.1% occurring once and the leading ten covering approximately 15%. The sample in question was PBMCs, obtained about 49 days after the first yellow fever vaccination. The receptors here all came from a young man who received the YFV17D yellow fever vaccine.

This sequence joins TRBV5-6 and TRBJ2-7, with no clear D. CDR1 SGHDT and CDR2 YYEEEE come from the germline V gene. This CDR3 comprises 14 residues. V was pared by 2 bases and J by 0 bases, with 9 bases between. This chain's CDR3 is CASSFRATSYEQYV. The CDR3 nucleotides are TGTGCCAGCAGCTTCCGGGCGACCTCCTACGAGCAGTACGTC.

In its sample, this clonotype was seen a few times. J is TRBJ2-6 and V is TRBV7-6; maybe TRBD1 (5 bases). CDR1 and CDR2 (germline): SGHVS, FNYEAQ. Deletions cut 1 base from V and 0 bases from J, with 10 bases between. CDR3 size: 17 residues. In DNA, the CDR3 is TGTGCCAGCAGCTTAGTAGGGGTTGGCTCTGGGGCCAACGTCCTGACTTTC. Its translation: CASSLVGVGSGANVLTF. Full variable domain (outside the CDR3, taken from reference TRBV7-6 and TRBJ2-6): GAGVSQSPRYKVTKRGQDVALRCDPISGHVSLYWYRQALGQGPEFLTYFNYEAQQDKSGLPNDRFSAERPEGSISTLTIQRTEQRDSAMYRCASSLVGVGSGANVLTFGAGSRLTVL.

The table lists this clonotype with a few counts. V usage is TRBV19 and J usage is TRBJ2-1; D perhaps matches TRBD1 (5 bases). CDR1 is LNHDA, CDR2 SQIVND, per germline (reference sequence). The V gene lost 5 bases and the J gene lost 0 bases, with 17 bases spanning the gap. The CDR3 extends over 17 amino acids. The CDR3, as DNA: TGTGCCAGTAGTGTCTGGACACACCCAAGCTCCTACAATGAGCAGTTCTTC. As protein: CASSVWTHPSSYNEQFF.

In its sample, this clonotype was seen a few times. V is TRBV19 and J is TRBJ2-1; 11 nucleotides agree with TRBD2. The CDR3 consists of 16 residues. Germline trimming cut 9 bases from V and 5 bases from J; bases unmatched to any gene: 12. Germline loops: CDR1 LNHDA, CDR2 SQIVND (reference sequence). The DNA of the CDR3 is TGTGCCAGCCATGCGGGGCTAGCGGGGGGCCACAATGAGCAGTTCTTC. It codes for CASHAGLAGGHNEQFF.

V gene TRBV9 combines with J gene TRBJ1-1, with 10 bases aligning to TRBD1. The junction had 7 bases not matched to a gene; V was cut back by 3 bases and J by 5 bases. CDR1 is SGDLS, CDR2 YYNGEE, per germline. The CDR3 covers 15 residues. CDR3 protein: CASSAYGQGVTEAFF. CDR3 DNA sequence: TGTGCCAGCAGCGCTTACGGACAGGGGGTTACTGAAGCTTTCTTT.

This chain links TRBV30 with TRBJ2-7; the D gene is possibly TRBD1 (5 bases). CDR1 GTSNPN and CDR2 SVGIG come from the germline V gene (reference sequence). This CDR3 spans 13 amino acids. V was shortened by 2 bases and J by 2 bases, with 10 bases between the two germline ends. The CDR3 bases are TGTGCCTGGAGTCCGACAGCGCCCTACGAGCAGTACTTC. Its protein is CAWSPTAPYEQYF.

This clonotype was counted ten times or more. The chain links TRBV7-9 to TRBJ2-3, with D perhaps TRBD2 (5 bases). The CDR3 contains 14 residues. Between the trimmed V and J ends, which lost 5 bases and 4 bases, there was a span of 13 bases. Germline CDR1 and CDR2: SEHNR and FQNEAQ (reference sequence). CDR3 DNA sequence: TGTGCCAGCAGCCTGGACTCAACCCCAGATACGCAGTATTTT. This codes for CASSLDSTPDTQYF.

This chain uses TRBV2 with TRBJ1-6, with D possibly TRBD1 on 6 matching bases. The CDR3 has 15 amino acids. Germline CDR1 is SNHLY and CDR2 is FYNNEI. V was clipped by 6 bases and J by 4 bases, with 13 bases between them. DNA of the CDR3: TGTGCCAGCAGGCCTACGGACAGTTATAATTCACCCCTCCACTTT. This translates into CASRPTDSYNSPLHF.

The chain links TRBV20-1 to TRBJ2-7, with 11 bases identical to TRBD2. Germline CDR1 and CDR2: DFQATT and SNEGSKA (reference sequence). V shed 6 bases and J 5 bases; nucleotides not matched to a gene: 9. This CDR3 region has 14 residues. CDR3 in DNA: TGCAGTGCACAGAGTGCTAGCGGGGGGAACGAGCAGTACTTC. It specifies CSAQSASGGNEQYF.

This clonotype was counted a few times. The chain uses TRBV12-3 or TRBV12-4 and TRBJ2-1, with a possible D match to TRBD1 (7 bases). V was shortened by 5 bases and J by 8 bases, with 22 bases between the two germline ends. The CDR3 extends over 16 amino acids. The CDR3 DNA reads TGTGCCAGCAGTCAATGGACCGCAGGGGGAGGCTATGAGCAGTTCTTC. It encodes CASSQWTAGGGYEQFF.

This clonotype was found a few times. This chain uses TRBV12-3 or TRBV12-4 with TRBJ2-7; no clear D gene. This CDR3 contains 12 residues. V lost 2 bases to trimming and J lost 2 bases, with 4 bases between them. The CDR3 DNA follows: TGTGCCAGCAGTTTACACACCTACGAGCAGTACTTC. It yields the protein CASSLHTYEQYF.

CDR3 DNA: TGTGCCAGCAGCCTGGGGGGGGTGGATAATTCACCCCTCCACTTT. As protein: CASSLGGVDNSPLHF. The V and J genes are TRBV5-5 and TRBJ1-6; TRBD1 is a possible D gene (5 bases). The germline V gene has CDR1 SGHKS and CDR2 YYEKEE (reference sequence). V was cut by 4 bases and J by 5 bases, with 13 bases left in between. The CDR3 spans 15 residues. The full variable domain, with the rest looked up from reference TRBV5-5 and TRBJ1-6, is DAGVTQSPTHLIKTRGQQVTLRCSPISGHKSVSWYQQVLGQGPQFIFQYYEKEERGRGNFPDRFSARQFPNYSSELNVNALLLGDSALYLCASSLGGVDNSPLHFGNGTRLTVT.

In its sample, this clonotype was seen a few times. The rearrangement joins TRBV10-2 to TRBJ1-2; TRBD1 aligns across 12 bases. From germline, CDR1 is WSHSY and CDR2 SAAADI. V was clipped by 6 bases and J by 7 bases; unmatched bases: 9. The CDR3 totals 15 residues. The CDR3 coding sequence is TGCGCCAGCAGGGGGACAGGGGGCAACCCGGTTGGCTACACCTTC. The encoded protein is CASRGTGGNPVGYTF.

J is TRBJ2-2 and V is TRBV19, with D perhaps TRBD2 (5 bases). CDR3 length: 15 residues. V was pared by 7 bases and J by 1 base, with 13 bases between. Looked up from germline, CDR1 is LNHDA and CDR2 is SQIVND (reference sequence). In nucleotides, the CDR3 is TGTGCCAGTAACGGGGTGAACCTGAACACCGGGGAGCTGTTTTTT. This gives the protein CASNGVNLNTGELFF.

This clonotype came up a few times. This chain uses TRBV6-5 with TRBJ1-4; 8 bases are shared with TRBD1. The CDR3 is 16 amino acids. CDR1 MNHEY and CDR2 SVGAGI come from the germline V gene. V lost 6 bases, J lost 3 bases, and 9 bases stayed unmatched. CDR3 DNA sequence: TGTGCCAGCAGCCATGCAGGGGGCCGGTCTAATGAAAAACTGTTTTTT. It translates to CASSHAGGRSNEKLFF.

This clonotype was seen more than once but under ten times. V gene TRBV7-6 combines with J gene TRBJ1-1; D is ambiguous. Germline V gene data show CDR1 as SGHVS and CDR2 as FNYEAQ. Trimming pared 5 bases from V and 3 bases from J, leaving 13 bases between. CDR3 length equals 14 residues. The CDR3 DNA reads TGTGCCAGCAGCCCTTTGGGTGTGGACACTGAAGCTTTCTTT. This encodes CASSPLGVDTEAFF.

The chain combines TRBV20-1 with TRBJ1-1, with a weak D call TRBD1 (5 bases). The ends were cut back, 5 bases at V and 0 bases at J, with 13 bases in the middle. Germline CDR1 is DFQATT and CDR2 is SNEGSKA (reference sequence). The CDR3 runs to 14 residues. CDR3 sequence: CSAGRDRLNTEAFF. CDR3 nucleotide sequence: TGCAGTGCTGGGAGAGACAGATTGAACACTGAAGCTTTCTTT.

This clonotype has just a few counts. The V call is TRBV6-1, the J call TRBJ2-3; 8 bases map to TRBD2. The CDR3 is 15 amino acids. J was trimmed by 0 bases and V by 5 bases; bases with no gene match: 4. Per the germline V gene, CDR1 is MNHNS and CDR2 is SASEGT. The CDR3 protein is CASSSGGPSTDTQYF. CDR3 coding DNA: TGTGCCAGCAGTAGCGGGGGCCCTAGCACAGATACGCAGTATTTT.

The V gene is TRBV6-1, the J gene TRBJ1-5, with D maybe TRBD1 (6 bases). Germline values: CDR1 MNHNS, CDR2 SASEGT. V was trimmed by 6 bases and J by 6 bases, leaving 15 bases between them. The CDR3 sequence is 14 residues long. CDR3 in amino acids: CASSTDRQLQPQHF. The CDR3 DNA sequence: TGTGCCAGCAGCACGGACAGACAGCTTCAGCCCCAGCATTTT.

The rearrangement links TRBV15 to TRBJ2-7, with TRBD1 as a possible D gene (5 bases). The germline gives CDR1 LNHNV, CDR2 YYDKDF (reference sequence). The V gene lost 4 bases and the J gene lost 4 bases, with 14 bases spanning the gap. The CDR3 extends over 14 amino acids. The CDR3 reads CATSKQAGAYEQYV. The CDR3 nucleotides read TGTGCCACCAGCAAACAGGCCGGCGCTTACGAGCAGTACGTC.

The sample holds many counts of this clonotype. The chain carries TRBV20-1 and TRBJ2-1; D is ambiguous. This CDR3 contains 12 residues. Germline V gene lookup returns CDR1 DFQATT and CDR2 SNEGSKA (reference sequence). V was pared by 3 bases and J by 6 bases, with 9 bases between. Written as DNA, the CDR3 is TGCAGTGCTAGTTTTCCCAGCAATGAGCAGTTCTTC. Its protein is CSASFPSNEQFF.

This clonotype was picked up a small number of times. The J gene is TRBJ2-5, the V gene TRBV4-2; TRBD2 is a possible D gene (5 bases). The CDR3 length is 16 residues. CDR1 is LGHNA, CDR2 YNFKEQ, per germline. V dropped 1 base and J dropped 3 bases, with 15 bases sitting between them. CDR3 residues: CASSQGTSGMEETQYF. For the CDR3, the DNA is TGTGCCAGCAGCCAAGGGACCTCGGGGATGGAAGAGACCCAGTACTTC.

The chain recombines TRBV2 with TRBJ2-7, with 8 bases aligning to TRBD2. The CDR3 sequence is 14 residues long. Losses at the gene ends were 2 bases for V and 4 bases for J; bases not matched to a gene: 4. The germline CDR1 and CDR2 sequences are SNHLY and FYNNEI. As DNA, the CDR3 is TGTGCCAGCAGTGAATACGCGGGGGGATACGAGCAGTACGTC. It yields the protein CASSEYAGGYEQYV.

V usage is TRBV3-1 and J usage is TRBJ2-1; TRBD2 matches 14 bases. Germline trimming cut 7 bases from V and 6 bases from J; bases unmatched to any gene: 2. Per the germline V gene, CDR1 is LGHDT and CDR2 is YNNKEL (reference sequence). This CDR3 contains 14 residues. In DNA form, the CDR3 reads TGTGCCAGCACGGGACTAGCGGGGGTCAATGAGCAGTTCTTC. Protein product: CASTGLAGVNEQFF.

This clonotype was recorded a few times. The CDR3 sequence is CASSLGRVETEAFF. DNA for the CDR3: TGTGCCAGCAGCTTAGGGAGGGTAGAGACTGAAGCTTTCTTT. V is TRBV7-2 and J is TRBJ1-1; unclear D gene. V lost 1 base, J lost 5 bases, and 11 bases lay in between. The CDR3 has 14 amino acids. CDR1 is SGHTA and CDR2 is FQGNSA in the germline V gene.

This clonotype was seen many times. The chain recombines TRBV6-2 or TRBV6-3 with TRBJ2-2; TRBD1 or TRBD2 may be the D gene (5 bases each). Deletions cut 6 bases from V and 6 bases from J, with 8 bases between. Germline CDR1 is MNHEY and CDR2 is SVGEGT. The CDR3 length is 12 residues. The CDR3, as DNA: TGTGCCAGCAGCCGGGACGCCGGGGAGCTGTTTTTT. Protein sequence: CASSRDAGELFF.

This clonotype was seen a handful of times. The V call is TRBV7-9, the J call TRBJ1-1; the D gene is possibly TRBD1 (5 bases). The germline V and J ends were trimmed by 1 base and 1 base, with 7 bases remaining between them. The germline CDR1 and CDR2 sequences are SEHNR and FQNEAQ (reference sequence). The CDR3 runs to 14 residues. CDR3 nucleotides: TGTGCCAGCAGCTTAGTAGACAGGAACACTGAAGCTTTCTTT. Amino acid sequence: CASSLVDRNTEAFF. The full variable domain, rest sourced from reference TRBV7-9 and TRBJ1-1, is DTGVSQNPRHKITKRGQNVTFRCDPISEHNRLYWYRQTLGQGPEFLTYFQNEAQLEKSRLLSDRFSAERPKGSFSTLEIQRTEQGDSAMYLCASSLVDRNTEAFFGQGTRLTVV.

The V gene is TRBV7-2, the J gene TRBJ2-5; D is tentatively TRBD1 or TRBD2 (5 bases each). The CDR3 has 14 amino acids. V was pared by 1 base and J by 3 bases, with 9 bases between. Germline CDR1 and CDR2: SGHTA and FQGNSA. The CDR3 spells CASSLVGEKETQYF. The CDR3 bases are TGTGCCAGCAGCTTAGTGGGGGAAAAAGAGACCCAGTACTTC.

This clonotype was seen once. The V call is TRBV6-2 or TRBV6-3, the J call TRBJ2-1; weak D call: TRBD2 (7 bases). Trimming took 0 bases from V and 4 from J, leaving 16 bases between them. This CDR3 contains 17 residues. Per the germline V gene, CDR1 is MNHEY and CDR2 is SVGEGT. Here the CDR3 reads CASSYSREGGWYNEQFF. The CDR3 DNA reads as TGTGCCAGCAGTTACTCGAGGGAGGGGGGGTGGTACAATGAGCAGTTCTTC.

The chain has TRBV19 and TRBJ2-3, with D unresolved. Trimming took 3 bases from V and 1 from J, leaving 17 bases between them. Per the germline V gene, CDR1 is LNHDA and CDR2 is SQIVND (reference sequence). This CDR3 is built from 17 residues. This CDR3 is CASSIASSSYGTDTQYF. DNA of the CDR3: TGTGCCAGTAGTATCGCGTCCAGTTCCTACGGCACAGATACGCAGTATTTT.

This clonotype was counted at least ten times. This sequence joins TRBV30 and TRBJ2-3, with D hard to call. V lost 0 bases to trimming and J lost 4 bases, with 8 bases between them. The CDR3 spans 13 residues. Germline CDR1 and CDR2: GTSNPN and SVGIG (reference sequence). This chain's CDR3 is CAWSVRSADTQYF. Written as DNA, the CDR3 is TGTGCCTGGAGTGTACGGTCGGCAGATACGCAGTATTTT.